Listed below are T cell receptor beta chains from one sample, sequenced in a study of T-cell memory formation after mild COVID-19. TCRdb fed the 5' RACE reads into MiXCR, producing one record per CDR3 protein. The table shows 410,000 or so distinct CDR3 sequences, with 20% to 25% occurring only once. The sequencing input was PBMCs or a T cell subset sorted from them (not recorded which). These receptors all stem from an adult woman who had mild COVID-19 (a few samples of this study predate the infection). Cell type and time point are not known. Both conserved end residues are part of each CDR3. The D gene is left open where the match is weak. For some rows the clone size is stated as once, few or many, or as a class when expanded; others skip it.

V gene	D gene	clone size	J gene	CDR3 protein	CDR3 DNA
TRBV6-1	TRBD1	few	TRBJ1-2	CASRRQGISNGYTF	TGTGCCAGCAGGAGACAGGGTATATCTAATGGCTACACCTTC
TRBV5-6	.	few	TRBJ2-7	CASSNNPVYEQYF	TGTGCCAGCAGCAATAACCCAGTTTACGAGCAGTACTTC
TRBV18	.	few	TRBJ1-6	CASSLTEGGLNSPLHF	TGTGCCAGCTCACTAACCGAGGGGGGTCTGAATTCACCCCTCCACTTT
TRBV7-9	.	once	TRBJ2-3	CASSTGKSDTQYF	TGTGCCAGCAGCACAGGGAAATCAGATACGCAGTATTTT
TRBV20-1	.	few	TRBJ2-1	CSARVGGGGHNEQFF	TGCAGTGCTAGAGTTGGGGGAGGAGGGCACAATGAGCAGTTCTTC
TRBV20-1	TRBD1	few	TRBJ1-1	CSAPDRGREAFF	TGCAGTGCGCCAGACAGGGGTAGGGAAGCTTTCTTT
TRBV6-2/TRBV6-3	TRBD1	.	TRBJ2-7	CASGGQAYEQYF	TGTGCCAGTGGCGGACAGGCCTACGAGCAGTACTTC
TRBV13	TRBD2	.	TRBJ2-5	CASSPGTSGLQETQYF	TGTGCCAGCAGCCCCGGGACTAGCGGGTTACAAGAGACCCAGTACTTC
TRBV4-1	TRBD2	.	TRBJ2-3	CASSQGLSRGGTRDTQYF	TGCGCCAGCAGCCAAGGACTCTCTCGGGGGGGCACACGAGATACGCAGTATTTT
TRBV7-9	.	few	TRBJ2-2	CASSLHTTGELFF	TGTGCCAGCAGCCTGCACACGACCGGGGAGCTGTTTTTT
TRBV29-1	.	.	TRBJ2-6	CSVGRDSSGANVLTF	TGCAGCGTCGGCAGGGATTCGTCTGGGGCCAACGTCCTGACTTTC
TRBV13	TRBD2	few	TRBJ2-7	CASSQTRGLAQGQYF	TGTGCCAGCAGCCAAACACGGGGACTAGCTCAAGGGCAGTACTTC
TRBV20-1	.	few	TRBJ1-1	CSAKDPRANTEAFF	TGCAGTGCTAAGGACCCCAGAGCGAACACTGAAGCTTTCTTT
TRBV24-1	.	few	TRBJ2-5	CATSVGLGARETQYF	TGTGCCACCAGTGTTGGTTTGGGGGCGAGGGAGACCCAGTACTTC
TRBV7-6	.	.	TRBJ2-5	CASGRRPETQYF	TGTGCCAGCGGGAGGAGGCCAGAGACCCAGTACTTC
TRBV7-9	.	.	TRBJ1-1	CASREAGEAFF	TGTGCCAGCAGGGAGGCAGGGGAAGCTTTCTTT
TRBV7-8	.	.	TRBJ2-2	CASSPGGGIHTGELFF	TGTGCCAGCAGCCCCGGTGGTGGGATTCACACCGGGGAGCTGTTTTTT
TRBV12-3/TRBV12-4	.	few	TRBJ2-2	CASSLWGVGTGELFF	TGTGCCAGCAGTTTGTGGGGAGTGGGTACTGGGGAGCTGTTTTTT
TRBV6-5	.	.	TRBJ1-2	CASSFGQGYTF	.
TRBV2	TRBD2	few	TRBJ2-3	CASSETSETTDTQYF	TGTGCCAGCAGTGAGACTAGCGAGACAACAGATACGCAGTATTTT
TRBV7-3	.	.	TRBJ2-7	CASSLVPRGEQYF	TGTGCCAGCAGCTTAGTTCCCAGGGGAGAGCAGTACTTC
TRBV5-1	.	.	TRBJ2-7	CASSLTVPYEQYF	TGCGCCAGCAGCTTGACAGTCCCCTACGAGCAGTACTTC
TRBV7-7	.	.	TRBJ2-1	CASSKSSVREEQFF	TGTGCTAGCAGCAAATCTAGCGTCCGGGAGGAGCAGTTCTTC
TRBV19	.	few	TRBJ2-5	CASSMERARAQETQYF	TGTGCCAGTAGTATGGAGCGAGCCAGAGCCCAAGAGACCCAGTACTTC
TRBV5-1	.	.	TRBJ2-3	CASSLLVRGTTDTQYF	TGCGCCAGCAGCTTGCTAGTCAGGGGTACCACAGATACGCAGTATTTT
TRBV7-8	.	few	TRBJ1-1	CASSLRERGNTEAFF	TGTGCCAGCAGCTTACGGGAGAGGGGGAACACTGAAGCTTTCTTT
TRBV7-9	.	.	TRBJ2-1	CASSLPGHNEQFF	TGTGCCAGCAGCCTTCCGGGGCACAATGAGCAGTTCTTC
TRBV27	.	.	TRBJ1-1	CASSINRNTEAFF	TGTGCCAGCAGTATAAACCGAAACACTGAAGCTTTCTTT
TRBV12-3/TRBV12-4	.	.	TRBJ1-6	CASNTGFSYNSPLHF	TGTGCCAGCAATACAGGCTTCTCCTATAATTCACCCCTCCACTTT
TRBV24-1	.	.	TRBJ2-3	CATSSTNRDSTDTQYF	TGTGCCACCAGTTCCACCAACCGGGACAGCACAGATACGCAGTATTTT
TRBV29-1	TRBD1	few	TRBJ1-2	CSGWTGSPSDF	TGCAGCGGATGGACAGGGAGCCCCTCCGACTTC
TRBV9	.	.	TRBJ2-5	CASSPGGGAGQETQYF	TGTGCCAGCAGCCCTGGGGGCGGGGCGGGTCAAGAGACCCAGTACTTC
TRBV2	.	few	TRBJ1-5	CASKEGQSNQPQHF	TGTGCCAGCAAGGAGGGGCAGAGCAATCAGCCCCAGCATTTT